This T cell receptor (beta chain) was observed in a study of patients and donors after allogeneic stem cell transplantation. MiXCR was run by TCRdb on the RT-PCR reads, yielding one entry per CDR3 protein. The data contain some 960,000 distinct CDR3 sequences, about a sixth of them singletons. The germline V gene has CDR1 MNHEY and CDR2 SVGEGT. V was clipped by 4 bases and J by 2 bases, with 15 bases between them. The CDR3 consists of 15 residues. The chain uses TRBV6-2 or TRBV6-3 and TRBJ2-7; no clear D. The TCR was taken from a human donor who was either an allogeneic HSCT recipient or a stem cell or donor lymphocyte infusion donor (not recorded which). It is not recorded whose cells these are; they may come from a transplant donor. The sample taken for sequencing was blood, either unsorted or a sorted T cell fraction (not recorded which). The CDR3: CASSLNTGVAYEQYF. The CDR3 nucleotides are TGTGCCAGCAGTTTAAACACCGGAGTGGCCTACGAGCAGTACTTC.